The T cell receptor (beta chain) described here comes from a study of cytomegalovirus exposure and HLA in healthy donors. Overall study results and limits: In vitro, three CMV-associated chains proved specific for CMV antigens.

About this clone itself: Its antigen is unidentified. Its ends do not fully match the called genes, so a read error is possible.

The CDR3 has 14 residues. Germline loops: CDR1 MGHDK, CDR2 SYGVNS. It was with 60 Vbeta and 13 Jbeta primers that the PCR ran. The data were produced by immunoSEQ multiplex PCR, yet TCRdb's version contains in-frame clones alone and is incomplete. The sample shows 120,000 to 150,000 clones, over 70% of them seen only once. This chain joins TRBV25-1 and TRBJ1-2; D is uncertain. The sample comprised PBMCs. The sequence was obtained from a male donor in good health and CMV-seronegative. The CDR3 sequence is CASSEPDGVYGYPF. The CDR3 bases are TGTGCCAGCAGTGAACCCGACGGGGTCTATGGCTACCCCTTC.